The 28 T cell receptor beta chains reported below all come from one sample, sequenced in a study of cytomegalovirus exposure and HLA in healthy donors. Primers included in the PCR were 60 Vbeta and 13 Jbeta primers. Method: immunoSEQ multiplex PCR; TCRdb's copy keeps in-frame clones and lacks some. Altogether some 96,000 clones are present, around 82% being singletons, with the ten largest covering roughly 0.71%. Sequencing input: PBMCs. The source is an older woman in good health and CMV-seronegative.

This chain connects TRBV7-2 to TRBJ2-2, with no clear D. The CDR3 extends over 15 amino acids. Trimming took 1 base from V and 6 from J, leaving 12 bases between them. Germline lookup yields CDR1 SGHTA and CDR2 FQGNSA. CDR3 sequence reads: CASSLEFGLPGELFF. Here the CDR3 DNA reads TGTGCCAGCAGCTTAGAATTTGGGCTACCCGGGGAGCTGTTTTTT.

The sample holds one count of this clone. The chain recombines TRBV6-5 with TRBJ1-1, with TRBD1 identical over 8 bases. This CDR3 has 14 residues. J was trimmed by 1 base and V by 6 bases; bases with no gene match: 4. CDR1 and CDR2 (germline): MNHEY, SVGAGI. The CDR3 region has the DNA TGTGCCAGCAGCCGACAGGGGAAGAACACTGAAGCTTTCTTT. This sequence encodes CASSRQGKNTEAFF.

With regard to this clone: One end of the junction fails to match germline, which may point to a read error. The chain uses TRBV2 and TRBJ2-3; 7 bases map to TRBD1. The CDR3 runs to 16 residues. Germline V gene sequence: CDR1 SNHLY, CDR2 FYNNEI. This CDR3 reads CASSRRDSPPTDRQYF. The CDR3 nucleotides read TGTGCCAGCAGCAGAAGGGACAGCCCACCCACAGATAGGCAGTATTTT.

J is TRBJ2-5 and V is TRBV7-9; 9 bases line up with TRBD1. Germline V gene lookup returns CDR1 SEHNR and CDR2 FQNEAQ (reference sequence). The junction had 3 bases not matched to a gene; V was cut back by 5 bases and J by 5 bases. The length of the CDR3 is 13 residues. DNA of the CDR3: TGTGCCAGCAGCCGGGACAGGGAGGAGACCCAGTACTTC. Its translation: CASSRDREETQYF.

The chain recombines TRBV6-5 with TRBJ1-2, with D possibly being TRBD1 (6 bases). The CDR3 has 15 amino acids. Trimming removed 1 base from V and 4 bases from J, with 13 bases in between. Germline V gene lookup returns CDR1 MNHEY and CDR2 SVGAGI. CDR3 in amino acids: CASSYLNTRGYGYTF. The CDR3, as DNA: TGTGCCAGCAGTTACTTAAATACCAGGGGCTATGGCTACACCTTC.

V gene TRBV18 combines with J gene TRBJ1-1, with D perhaps matching TRBD1 (5 bases). Trimming cost V 4 bases and J 4 bases, with 7 bases left between them. This CDR3 has 12 residues. Germline V gene lookup returns CDR1 KGHSH and CDR2 LQKENI. The CDR3 nucleotides read TGTGCCAGCTCACAGCAGGGCACTGAAGCTTTCTTT. It translates to CASSQQGTEAFF.

The chain is built from TRBV9 and TRBJ2-1; 9 nucleotides align to TRBD2. This CDR3 is built from 15 residues. CDR1 SGDLS and CDR2 YYNGEE come from the germline V gene. Unmatched junction bases numbered 2, after V lost 3 bases and J lost 1 base. The CDR3 spells CASSGGGASYNEQFF. CDR3 DNA sequence: TGTGCCAGCAGCGGCGGGGGGGCATCCTACAATGAGCAGTTCTTC.

This chain uses TRBV4-3 with TRBJ2-1, with TRBD2 matching over 7 bases. CDR1 and CDR2 (germline): LGHNA, YSLEER. The junction had 5 bases not matched to a gene; V was cut back by 0 bases and J by 6 bases. CDR3 length: 15 amino acids. The CDR3 loop reads CASSQDWRTSNEQFF. The DNA for the CDR3 is TGCGCCAGCAGCCAAGATTGGAGGACTAGCAATGAGCAGTTCTTC.

The chain combines TRBV29-1 with TRBJ2-1; 9 nucleotides line up with TRBD1. The CDR3 covers 15 residues. The germline V gene encodes CDR1 SQVTM and CDR2 ANQGSEA. J lost 5 bases, V lost 5 bases, and 10 bases had no gene match. The CDR3, as DNA: TGCAGCGTTAATGACAGGGGGGAAAACGACAATGAGCAGTTCTTC. Residues: CSVNDRGENDNEQFF.

This chain connects TRBV4-3 to TRBJ2-1; 8 bases are shared with TRBD2. This CDR3 has 18 residues. V was pared by 3 bases and J by 1 base, with 11 bases of the junction left unmatched. The germline CDR1 and CDR2 sequences are LGHNA and YSLEER. DNA for the CDR3: TGCGCCAGCAGCCAGGACCCACCGGGACTAGTTTCCTACAATGAGCAGTTCTTC. Amino acid sequence: CASSQDPPGLVSYNEQFF.

V and J are TRBV10-1 and TRBJ2-2, with D tentatively TRBD2 (5 bases). The CDR3 is 16 amino acids. The ends were cut back, 2 bases at V and 0 bases at J, with 10 bases in the middle. The V gene's germline CDR1 is WNHNN and CDR2 SYGVQD (reference sequence). CDR3 nucleotide sequence: TGCGCCAGCAGTGAGAGGCTAGCAGCGAACACCGGGGAGCTGTTTTTT. Protein sequence: CASSERLAANTGELFF.

The chain couples TRBV27 to TRBJ1-1; no clear D gene. CDR3 size: 13 residues. Germline lookup yields CDR1 MNHEY and CDR2 SMNVEV (reference sequence). With 8 bases removed from V and 5 bases from J, the gap between germline ends came to 15 bases. The CDR3 coding sequence is TGTGCCAGCTGGACTTCTGATAGGACTGAAGCTTTCTTT. Translated: CASWTSDRTEAFF.

The rearrangement joins TRBV7-2 to TRBJ2-3, with 9 nucleotides matching TRBD2. In germline, CDR1 is SGHTA, CDR2 FQGNSA. The CDR3 extends over 14 amino acids. J lost 5 bases, V lost 3 bases, and 3 bases had no gene match. The CDR3 region is CASSFSGGGDTQYF. CDR3 nucleotides: TGTGCCAGCAGCTTTAGCGGGGGAGGAGATACGCAGTATTTT.

The chain couples TRBV7-9 to TRBJ1-5, with D uncertain. V dropped 4 bases and J dropped 3 bases, with 13 bases sitting between them. Germline V gene sequence: CDR1 SEHNR, CDR2 FQNEAQ (reference sequence). The length of the CDR3 is 15 residues. For the CDR3, the DNA is TGTGCCAGCAGCTCCCGGGAGCCTCCCAATCAGCCCCAGCATTTT. This encodes CASSSREPPNQPQHF.

The J gene is TRBJ2-3, the V gene TRBV7-9; 8 bases are a match to TRBD1. The CDR3 extends over 16 amino acids. The V and J ends lost 4 bases and 1 base, in that order; junction bases with no gene match: 7. Germline V gene lookup returns CDR1 SEHNR and CDR2 FQNEAQ (reference sequence). CDR3 amino acids: CASSSRTGRGTDTQYF. As DNA, the CDR3 is TGTGCCAGCAGCTCTCGGACAGGGCGGGGCACAGATACGCAGTATTTT.

The chain employs TRBV21-1 and TRBJ2-5; the DNA was not compared with TRBD1, the D call given in the table. TRBV21-1 is recorded as a pseudogene. CDR3 length equals 17 residues. Here the CDR3 DNA reads TGTGCCAGCAGCCCCCTCTCCGGTACAGGGGACGTGGAGACCCAGTACTTC. This sequence encodes CASSPLSGTGDVETQYF.

V and J are TRBV28 and TRBJ2-7, with a possible D match to TRBD1 (5 bases). The CDR3 spans 15 residues. The germline CDR1 and CDR2 sequences are MDHEN and SYDVKM. V dropped 6 bases and J dropped 2 bases, with 17 bases sitting between them. The CDR3, as DNA: TGTGCCAGCAGCCTTCATGCAGGGCGTCCCTACGAGCAGTACTTC. Amino acid sequence: CASSLHAGRPYEQYF.

The J gene is TRBJ2-7, the V gene TRBV5-6, with D possibly TRBD1 on 5 matching bases. CDR3 length equals 13 residues. Germline assignment: CDR1 SGHDT and CDR2 YYEEEE. Between the trimmed V and J ends, which lost 0 bases and 7 bases, there was a span of 11 bases. The CDR3 bases are TGTGCCAGCAGCTTGGTGTTAGGGGAAGAGCAGTACTTC. It is translated as CASSLVLGEEQYF.

V and J are TRBV9 and TRBJ2-5; TRBD1 agrees at 9 bases. With 0 bases clipped from V and 3 bases from J, the junction kept 3 bases outside the gene matches. The CDR3 consists of 15 residues. Germline V gene lookup returns CDR1 SGDLS and CDR2 YYNGEE. CDR3 protein: CASSVGDRAKETQYF. CDR3 coding DNA: TGTGCCAGCAGCGTAGGGGACAGGGCGAAAGAGACCCAGTACTTC.

The rearrangement links TRBV18 to TRBJ2-7; 7 positions match TRBD1. The V gene end was trimmed by 2 bases and the J gene end by 2 bases; junction bases not matched to a gene: 6. This CDR3 comprises 15 residues. Germline assignment: CDR1 KGHSH and CDR2 LQKENI. CDR3 nucleotide sequence: TGTGCCAGCTCACCAGAGAAGGGACAGACCTACGAGCAGTACTTC. This sequence encodes CASSPEKGQTYEQYF.

V and J are TRBV4-2 and TRBJ2-7, with 10 nucleotides matching TRBD1. Trimming cost V 0 bases and J 4 bases; bases outside gene matches: 6. Germline CDR1 and CDR2: LGHNA and YNFKEQ. This CDR3 comprises 16 residues. The chain's CDR3 is CASSQEGTGDIYEQYF. The CDR3 DNA reads TGTGCCAGCAGCCAAGAGGGGACAGGGGATATTTACGAGCAGTACTTC.

V gene TRBV14 combines with J gene TRBJ1-2, with 9 bases matching TRBD1. The germline gives CDR1 SGHDN, CDR2 FVKESK. Trimming at V came to 5 bases and at J to 2 bases, leaving 6 bases not matched to a gene. The CDR3 totals 15 residues. The CDR3, as DNA: TGTGCCAGCAGCGCGCCGGGACAGGGAAACTATGGCTACACCTTC. Its protein product is CASSAPGQGNYGYTF.

This sequence joins TRBV2 and TRBJ2-7; D is unresolved. V was trimmed by 1 base and J by 5 bases, leaving 12 bases between them. Germline assignment: CDR1 SNHLY and CDR2 FYNNEI. This CDR3 region has 14 residues. As DNA, the CDR3 is TGTGCCAGCAGTGAAGGCTTGAGTCCGAACGAGCAGTACTTC. This sequence encodes CASSEGLSPNEQYF.

In its sample, this clone was seen once. The gene calls are TRBV23-1 and TRBJ2-7; 7 bases map to TRBD1. TRBV23-1 is an ORF; its function is uncertain. The ends lost 2 bases at V and 4 bases at J; junction bases unmatched: 11. The CDR3 runs 16 residues. CDR3 nucleotides: TGCGCCAGCAGTCAAGACAGGGCTAGTTACCATTACGAGCAGTACTTC. This sequence encodes CASSQDRASYHYEQYF.

The DNA of the CDR3 is TGTGCCAGCACCTGGACTAGCGGGAACACCGGGGAGCTGTTTTTT. It yields the protein CASTWTSGNTGELFF. The chain has TRBV2 and TRBJ2-2; 10 nucleotides line up with TRBD2. This CDR3 has 15 residues. The germline V gene has CDR1 SNHLY and CDR2 FYNNEI. The V segment lost 7 bases and the J segment 1 base; nucleotides outside the gene matches: 3.

V usage is TRBV6-1 and J usage is TRBJ2-7, with D uncertain. This CDR3 contains 15 residues. The V end was cut by 6 bases, the J end by 0 bases, with 15 bases between. Germline-derived CDR1 and CDR2 are MNHNS and SASEGT. CDR3 sequence reads: CASRASTAASYEQYF. The CDR3 region has the DNA TGTGCCAGCAGAGCATCCACAGCCGCCTCCTACGAGCAGTACTTC.

This clone was observed once. The chain links TRBV10-1 to TRBJ1-2; weak D call: TRBD1 (5 bases). This CDR3 region has 13 residues. Germline loops: CDR1 WNHNN, CDR2 SYGVQD (reference sequence). V was shortened by 3 bases and J by 4 bases, with 9 bases between the two germline ends. CDR3 sequence: CASSEDRFYGYTF. CDR3 DNA sequence: TGCGCCAGCAGTGAAGACAGATTCTATGGCTACACCTTC.

The chain employs TRBV7-2 and TRBJ2-7; 7 bases line up with TRBD2. The CDR3 has 16 residues. CDR1 and CDR2 from the germline V gene are SGHTA and FQGNSA. Unmatched junction bases numbered 8, after V lost 0 bases and J lost 3 bases. CDR3 nucleotides: TGTGCCAGCAGCTTAGCAGGAGCGGGAAGAAACTACGAGCAGTACTTC. Translation gives CASSLAGAGRNYEQYF.